This T cell receptor (beta chain) was identified in a study of cytomegalovirus exposure and HLA in healthy donors. Primers: 60 Vbeta forward and 13 Jbeta reverse. The assay was immunoSEQ multiplex PCR, and TCRdb's table has in-frame clones only and misses some. Of about 160,000 clones detected, over 80% appear once; the ten largest clones hold approximately 1.5%. This clone was picked up one time. Sequences were obtained from PBMCs. This sequence originates from a woman younger than 30 in good health and CMV-seronegative.

The CDR3 region is CASSQEGGANSYEQYF. The DNA of the CDR3 is TGTGCCAGCAGCCAAGAAGGCGGGGCCAACTCCTACGAGCAGTACTTC. J is TRBJ2-7 and V is TRBV4-2; a possible D gene is TRBD2 (6 bases). Germline V gives CDR1 LGHNA, CDR2 YNFKEQ. V was shortened by 0 bases and J by 0 bases, with 12 bases between the two germline ends. This CDR3 is built from 16 residues.